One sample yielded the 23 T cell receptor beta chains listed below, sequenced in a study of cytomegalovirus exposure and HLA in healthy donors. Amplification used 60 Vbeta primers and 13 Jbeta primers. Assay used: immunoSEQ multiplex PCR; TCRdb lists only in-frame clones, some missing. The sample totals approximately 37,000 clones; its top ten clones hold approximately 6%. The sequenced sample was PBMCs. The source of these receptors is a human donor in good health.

CDR3 DNA sequence: TGTGCCAGCAGCCTAACTAGCGGGGGGGTCGAAGAGACCCAGTACTTC. It yields the protein CASSLTSGGVEETQYF. The chain recombines TRBV11-2 with TRBJ2-5; 13 bases match TRBD2. The J segment lost 3 bases and the V segment lost 5 bases, leaving 6 bases of the junction unmatched. CDR1 is SGHAT, CDR2 FQNNGV, per germline. The CDR3 is 16 amino acids.

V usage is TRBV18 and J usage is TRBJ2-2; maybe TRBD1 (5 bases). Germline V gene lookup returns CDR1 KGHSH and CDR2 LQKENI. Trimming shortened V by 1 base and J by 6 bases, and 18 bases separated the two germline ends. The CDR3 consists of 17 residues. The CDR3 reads CASSPQPRQFPPGELFF. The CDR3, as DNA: TGTGCCAGCTCACCACAGCCACGACAGTTCCCTCCCGGGGAGCTGTTTTTT. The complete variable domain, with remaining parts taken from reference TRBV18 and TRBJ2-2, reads NAGVMQNPRHLVRRRGQEARLRCSPMKGHSHVYWYRQLPEEGLKFMVYLQKENIIDESGMPKERFSAEFPKEGPSILRIQQVVRGDSAAYFCASSPQPRQFPPGELFFGEGSRLTVL.

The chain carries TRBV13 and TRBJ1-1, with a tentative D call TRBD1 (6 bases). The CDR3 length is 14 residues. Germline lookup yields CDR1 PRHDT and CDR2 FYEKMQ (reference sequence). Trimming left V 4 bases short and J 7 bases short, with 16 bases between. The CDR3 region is CASSYGHTGIEAFF. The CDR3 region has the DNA TGTGCCAGCAGCTACGGACACACAGGGATTGAAGCTTTCTTT.

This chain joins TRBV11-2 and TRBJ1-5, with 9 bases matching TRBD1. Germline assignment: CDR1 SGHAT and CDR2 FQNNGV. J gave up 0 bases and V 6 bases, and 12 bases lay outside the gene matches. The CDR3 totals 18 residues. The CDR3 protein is CASSSGTGRFNSNQPQHF. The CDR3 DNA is TGTGCCAGCAGTTCCGGGACAGGGAGATTCAATAGCAATCAGCCCCAGCATTTT.

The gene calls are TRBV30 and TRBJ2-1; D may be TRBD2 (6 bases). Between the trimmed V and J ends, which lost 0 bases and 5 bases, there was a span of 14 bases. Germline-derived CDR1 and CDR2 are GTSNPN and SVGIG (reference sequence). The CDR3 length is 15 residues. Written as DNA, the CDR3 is TGTGCCTGGAGTGTACGAGCGGGCGTTGACAATGAGCAGTTCTTC. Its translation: CAWSVRAGVDNEQFF.

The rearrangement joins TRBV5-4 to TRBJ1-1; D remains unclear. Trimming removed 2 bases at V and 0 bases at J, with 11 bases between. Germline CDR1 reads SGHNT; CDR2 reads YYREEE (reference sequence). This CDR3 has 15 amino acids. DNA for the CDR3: TGTGCCAGCAGCTTTAGATCTGTGATGAACACTGAAGCTTTCTTT. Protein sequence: CASSFRSVMNTEAFF.

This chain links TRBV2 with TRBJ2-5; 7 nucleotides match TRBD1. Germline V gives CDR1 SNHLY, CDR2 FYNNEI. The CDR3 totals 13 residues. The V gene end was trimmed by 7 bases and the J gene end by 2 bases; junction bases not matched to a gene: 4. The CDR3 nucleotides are TGTGCCAGCAAAATGGACAGGCAAGAGACCCAGTACTTC. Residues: CASKMDRQETQYF.

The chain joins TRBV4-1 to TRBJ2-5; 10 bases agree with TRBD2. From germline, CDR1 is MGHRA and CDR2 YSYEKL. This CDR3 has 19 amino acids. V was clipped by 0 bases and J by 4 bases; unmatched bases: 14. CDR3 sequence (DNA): TGCGCCAGCAGCCAAGAAAATCGACTAGCGGGCTTAATGGTAGAGACCCAGTACTTC. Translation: CASSQENRLAGLMVETQYF.

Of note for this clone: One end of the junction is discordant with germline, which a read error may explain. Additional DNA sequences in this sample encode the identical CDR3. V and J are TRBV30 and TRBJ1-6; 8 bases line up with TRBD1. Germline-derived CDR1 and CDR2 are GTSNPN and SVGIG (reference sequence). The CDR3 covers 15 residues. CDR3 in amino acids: CAWSTGGAGNSPLHF. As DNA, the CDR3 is TGTGCCTGGAGCACAGGGGGAGCGGGGAATTCACCCCTACACTTT. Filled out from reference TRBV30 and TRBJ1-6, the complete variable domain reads SQTIHQWPATLVQPVGSPLSLECTVEGTSNPNLYWYRQAAGRGLQLLFYSVGIGQISSEVPQNLSASRPQDRQFILSSKKLLLSDSGFYLCAWSTGGAGNSPLHFGNGTRLTVT.

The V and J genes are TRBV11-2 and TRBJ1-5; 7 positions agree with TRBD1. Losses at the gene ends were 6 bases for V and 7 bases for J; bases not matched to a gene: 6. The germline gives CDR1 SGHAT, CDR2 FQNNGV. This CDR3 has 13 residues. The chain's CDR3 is CASRDRPSQPQHF. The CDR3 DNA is TGTGCCAGCAGGGACAGGCCCTCCCAGCCCCAGCATTTT.

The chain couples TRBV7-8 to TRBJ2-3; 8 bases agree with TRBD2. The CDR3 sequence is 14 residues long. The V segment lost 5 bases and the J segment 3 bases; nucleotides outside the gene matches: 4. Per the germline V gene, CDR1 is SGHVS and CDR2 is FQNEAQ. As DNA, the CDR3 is TGTGCCAGCAGCCGCGGGGGGCCGACAGATACGCAGTATTTT. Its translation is CASSRGGPTDTQYF.

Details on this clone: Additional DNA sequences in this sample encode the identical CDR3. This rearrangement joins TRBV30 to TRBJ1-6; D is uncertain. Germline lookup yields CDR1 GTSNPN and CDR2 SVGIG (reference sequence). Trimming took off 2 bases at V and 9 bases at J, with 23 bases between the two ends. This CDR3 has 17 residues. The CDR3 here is CAWSLLPGGENGSPLHF. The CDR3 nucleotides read TGTGCCTGGAGTTTGCTTCCTGGAGGAGAGAATGGTTCACCCCTCCACTTT.

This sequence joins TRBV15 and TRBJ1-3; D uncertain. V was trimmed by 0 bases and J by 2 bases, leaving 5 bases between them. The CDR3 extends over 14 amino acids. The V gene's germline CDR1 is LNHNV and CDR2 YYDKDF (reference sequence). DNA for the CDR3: TGTGCCACCAGCAGAGATGAGGCTGGAAACACCATATATTTT. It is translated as CATSRDEAGNTIYF.

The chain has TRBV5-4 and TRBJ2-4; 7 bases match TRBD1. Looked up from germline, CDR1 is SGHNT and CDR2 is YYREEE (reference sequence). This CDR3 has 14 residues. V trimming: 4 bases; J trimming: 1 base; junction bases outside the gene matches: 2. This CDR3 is CASSTTGAKNIQYF. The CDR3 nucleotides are TGTGCCAGCAGCACGACAGGGGCCAAAAACATTCAGTACTTC.

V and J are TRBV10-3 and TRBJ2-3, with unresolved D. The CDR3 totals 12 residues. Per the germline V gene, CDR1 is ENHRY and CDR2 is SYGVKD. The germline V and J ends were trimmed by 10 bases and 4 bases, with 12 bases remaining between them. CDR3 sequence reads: CARGSEPDTQYF. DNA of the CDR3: TGTGCCAGAGGAAGCGAGCCAGATACGCAGTATTTT.

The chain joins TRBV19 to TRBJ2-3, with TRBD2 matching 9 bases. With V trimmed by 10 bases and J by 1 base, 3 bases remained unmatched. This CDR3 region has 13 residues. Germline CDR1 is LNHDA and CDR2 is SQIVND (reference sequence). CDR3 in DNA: TGTGCCACGATAGCGGGGGGCACAGATACGCAGTATTTT. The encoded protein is CATIAGGTDTQYF.

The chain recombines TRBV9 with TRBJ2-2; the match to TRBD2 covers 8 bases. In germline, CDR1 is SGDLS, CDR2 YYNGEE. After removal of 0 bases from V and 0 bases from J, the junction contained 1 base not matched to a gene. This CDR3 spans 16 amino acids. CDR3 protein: CASSVVRGANTGELFF. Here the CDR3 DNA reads TGTGCCAGCAGCGTAGTGCGGGGGGCGAACACCGGGGAGCTGTTTTTT.

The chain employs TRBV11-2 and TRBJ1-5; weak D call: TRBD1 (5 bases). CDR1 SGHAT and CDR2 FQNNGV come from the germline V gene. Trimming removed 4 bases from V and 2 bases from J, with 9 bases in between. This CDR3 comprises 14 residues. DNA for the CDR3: TGTGCCAGCAGCTCAGACAGTGGCAATCAGCCCCAGCATTTT. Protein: CASSSDSGNQPQHF. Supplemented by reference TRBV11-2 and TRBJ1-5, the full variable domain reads EAGVAQSPRYKIIEKRQSVAFWCNPISGHATLYWYQQILGQGPKLLIQFQNNGVVDDSQLPKDRFSAERLKGVDSTLKIQPAKLEDSAVYLCASSSDSGNQPQHFGDGTRLSIL.

The CDR3 nucleotides are TGTGCCAGCAGCTCAGGGGCAGCCACGCAGCAGTACTTC. Translation: CASSSGAATQQYF. The chain has TRBV6-6 and TRBJ2-7; D is possibly TRBD1 (6 bases). The CDR3 runs 13 residues. Germline V gene lookup returns CDR1 MNHNY and CDR2 SVGAGI (reference sequence). V was shortened by 6 bases and J by 8 bases, with 17 bases between the two germline ends.

The CDR3 DNA reads TGTGCCAGTAGTAGGGGCTTGAACACTGAAGCTTTCTTT. As protein: CASSRGLNTEAFF. The chain uses TRBV19 and TRBJ1-1; possibly TRBD1 for D (5 bases). Germline V gives CDR1 LNHDA, CDR2 SQIVND (reference sequence). V was pared by 4 bases and J by 0 bases, with 6 bases between. The length of the CDR3 is 13 residues. The full variable domain, rest sourced from reference TRBV19 and TRBJ1-1, is DGGITQSPKYLFRKEGQNVTLSCEQNLNHDAMYWYRQDPGQGLRLIYYSQIVNDFQKGDIAEGYSVSREKKESFPLTVTSAQKNPTAFYLCASSRGLNTEAFFGQGTRLTVV.

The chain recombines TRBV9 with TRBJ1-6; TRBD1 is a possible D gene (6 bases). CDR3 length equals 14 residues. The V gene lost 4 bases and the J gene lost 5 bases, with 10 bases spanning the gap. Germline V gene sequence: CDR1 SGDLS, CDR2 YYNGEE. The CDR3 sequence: CASSTRTDNSPLHF. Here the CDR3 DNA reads TGTGCCAGCAGCACCCGGACAGATAATTCACCCCTCCACTTT.

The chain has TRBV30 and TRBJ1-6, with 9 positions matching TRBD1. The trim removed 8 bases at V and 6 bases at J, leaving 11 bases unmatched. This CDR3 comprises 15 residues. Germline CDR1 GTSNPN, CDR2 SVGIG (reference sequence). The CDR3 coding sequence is TGTGCCGGGGGGACAGGGACTAAGGGTAATTCACCCCTCCACTTT. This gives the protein CAGGTGTKGNSPLHF.

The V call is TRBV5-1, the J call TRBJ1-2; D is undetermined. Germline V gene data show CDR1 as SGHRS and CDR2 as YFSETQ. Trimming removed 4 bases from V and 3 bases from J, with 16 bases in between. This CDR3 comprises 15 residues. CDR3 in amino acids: CASSLSIANDYGYTF. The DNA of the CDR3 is TGCGCCAGCAGCCTATCAATCGCAAACGACTATGGCTACACCTTC.